The T cell receptor beta chain under discussion was sequenced for a study of cytomegalovirus exposure and HLA in healthy donors. The overall study: Early on, a data release was issued that held roughly 84 million unique TCRs from HLA-typed donors. Study-level points and caveats: Per published accounts, TCR beta sequences correctly predicted the HLA-A and HLA-B alleles of most subjects. As a later analysis showed, a missense DCLRE1C variant was linked to trimming of TCR beta V- and J-genes.

The PCR employed 60 Vbeta primers together with 13 Jbeta primers. The protocol was immunoSEQ multiplex PCR, while the TCRdb copy is restricted to in-frame clones and leaves out a portion. The data contain about 200,000 clones, 65% to 90% of them seen just once; the ten biggest clones take up around 1.5%. This clone came up a few times. The antigen is undetermined. The CDR3 extends over 14 amino acids. Per the germline V gene, CDR1 is MNHNS and CDR2 is SASEGT. With 10 bases removed from V and 1 base from J, the gap between germline ends came to 16 bases. The gene calls are TRBV6-1 and TRBJ1-1, with TRBD1 as a possible D gene (5 bases). The source of this sequence is a girl between 10 and 17 years old in good health and CMV-seronegative. Material: PBMCs. The CDR3 reads CATRPGWGNTEAFF. CDR3 DNA: TGTGCCACCCGCCCAGGGTGGGGGAACACTGAAGCTTTCTTT.